This T cell receptor (beta chain) was found in a study of PD-L1 blockade in urothelial cancer (dated by TCRdb to about 2017). As for the study more broadly: Therapy was started around 2014 for all patients, and atezolizumab 1,200 mg was administered intravenously every 3 weeks. An ECOG performance status of 0 or 1 was recorded for the patients, and 0 to 3 prior chemotherapy regimens had been received by the patients. Blood samples gave a median of about 150,000 T cells and some 83,000 unique TCRs, with a median clonality of approximately 0.078. Pretreatment blood TCR-seq was available for 27 to 30 patients, at least one posttreatment blood collection was obtained for 25 or so patients, and tumor TCR-seq was available for 25 or so patients. In the same patients who had TCR sequencing, pretreatment tumors also underwent whole exome sequencing and RNA sequencing. Durable clinical benefit meant progression-free survival longer than 6 months, and TCR features were also tested against progression-free and overall survival. Eight to ten patients achieved durable clinical benefit and 20 did not. The study was an exploratory multi-omic analysis of somatic, immune and clinical correlates of response to PD-L1 blockade with atezolizumab in urothelial cancer. Blood samples were analyzed at two time points: 3 weeks after treatment start (second dose) and 6 weeks after treatment start. Pretreatment tumor samples and matched peripheral blood, collected serially before and after atezolizumab treatment, underwent TCR sequencing. About 90% of the roughly 29 patients were identified as males with urothelial cancer of bladder origin, and a prior smoking history was reported by 18 of 29 patients.

Synthetic TCR analog templates were spiked into each PCR so that absolute template abundance could be estimated from read counts. Using the immunoSEQ assay, TCRbeta CDR3 regions were amplified from genomic DNA with bias-controlled V and J gene primers. Sequencing of rearranged TCRbeta segments was performed at approximately 20X coverage. The paper's processing steps were these. Sequencing errors were corrected by clustering, and CDR3s were annotated against IMGT so that V, D and J genes could be assigned. Downstream analyses used only productive TCRbeta rearrangements, leaving out any out-of-frame or stop-codon sequences. To compute clonality, Shannon entropy was normalized by the log of the number of unique productive sequences and then subtracted from one. Fisher's exact test with Benjamini-Hochberg correction, using a cutoff of adjusted p below 0.01, was how clones that differed between time points or between blood and tumor were identified. TCRdb carries this immuneACCESS record with in-frame sequences only. Its versions omit some clonotypes, under half of them owing to an unresolved V gene in the studies checked, with the rest unexplained. V, J and clone size are taken as reported in that table, and D and trimming were inferred from the DNA itself. For this sample the table gives 45,000 to 50,000 clones, of which about 87% were detected only once. Roughly 3.9% of the sample goes to the ten largest clones.

A cohort of around 29 patients with locally advanced or metastatic urothelial carcinoma, treated at Memorial Sloan Kettering on a trial protocol, was included. Peripheral blood mononuclear cells were collected pretreatment and during treatment, at between 1 and 8 total time points per patient. The Qiagen DNeasy Blood extraction kit was used to purify genomic DNA from total PBMCs and tumor samples. PBMCs were collected pretreatment and during treatment and were isolated and stored as previously described. Notes on this clone: Its antigen remains unidentified. Base qualities are not provided; no much larger clone lies one nucleotide away.

Summary of the overall study and its limitations: Improved progression-free and overall survival was found to be associated with pretreatment peripheral blood TCR clonality below the median. Among patients with durable benefit, tumor-associated TCR clones showed greater expansion in peripheral blood 3 weeks after treatment started (n = 22, p = 0.022). Because the sample size was small (n ≈ 30) and many of the analyses were exploratory, the results are meant to be hypothesis-generating.

The germline V gene provides CDR1 MGHDK and CDR2 SYGVNS. V ends up 4 bases short and J 0 bases short, with an unmatched junction base count of 6. Reading from cysteine to phenylalanine, the CDR3 counts 15 amino acids. Only the CDR3 part of the read is kept: 45 bases, read in frame from the first base. This clonotype was sampled from an elderly man with urothelial cancer. The sequenced sample was PBMCs, obtained around atezolizumab (anti-PD-L1) treatment. This receptor chain uses TRBV25-1 and TRBJ2-7; 7 nucleotides in the junction match TRBD1. The DNA reads as follows: TGTGCCAGCAGTGGGCCGGGACAGAGCTCCTACGAGCAGTACTTC. Translated, it reads CASSGPGQSSYEQYF.